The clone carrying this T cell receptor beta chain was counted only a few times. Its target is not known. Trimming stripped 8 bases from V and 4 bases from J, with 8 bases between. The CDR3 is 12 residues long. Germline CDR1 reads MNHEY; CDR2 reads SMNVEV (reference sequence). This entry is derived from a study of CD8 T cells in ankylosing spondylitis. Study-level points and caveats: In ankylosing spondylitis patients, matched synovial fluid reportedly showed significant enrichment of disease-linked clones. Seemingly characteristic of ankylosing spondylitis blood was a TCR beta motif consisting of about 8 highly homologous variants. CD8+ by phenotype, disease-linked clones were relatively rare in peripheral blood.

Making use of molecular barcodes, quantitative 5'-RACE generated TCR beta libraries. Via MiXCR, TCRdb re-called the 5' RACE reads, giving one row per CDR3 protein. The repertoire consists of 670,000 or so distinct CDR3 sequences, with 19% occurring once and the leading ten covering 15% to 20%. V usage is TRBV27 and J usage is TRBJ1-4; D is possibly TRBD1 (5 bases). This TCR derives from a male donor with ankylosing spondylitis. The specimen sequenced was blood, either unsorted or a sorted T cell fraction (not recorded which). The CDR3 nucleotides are TGTGCCAGCGGAGACAGTAATGAAAAACTGTTTTTT. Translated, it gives CASGDSNEKLFF.